This T cell receptor beta chain was sequenced for a study of beta chain features in type 1 diabetes. This clone was detected a few times. The isolated RNA, all of it, was reverse transcribed, so expressed TCRB transcripts were what got sequenced. TCRdb keeps only in-frame clones here, not all; method: immunoSEQ multiplex PCR. This table has 450,000 to 600,000 clones, 30% appearing once. V lost 6 bases, J lost 4 bases, and 12 bases lay in between. CDR1 and CDR2 from the germline V gene are MNHNY and SVGAGI (reference sequence). This CDR3 spans 13 amino acids. The receptor's source is a man aged 18-30 years in good health. The sample was naive CD4+ T cells from blood. This chain joins TRBV6-6 and TRBJ2-5; D is undetermined. This chain's CDR3 is CASRSPHGETQYF. The CDR3 DNA reads TGTGCCAGCAGGTCTCCCCATGGAGAGACCCAGTACTTC.